This T cell receptor (beta chain) was recorded in a study of blood T cell repertoires in COVID-19. Across the whole study: Samples taken during acute and convalescent COVID-19 were collected in the United States, Italy and Spain. PBMCs, B-cell-depleted T cells, or T cells provided the cDNA or gDNA that made up the material.

This clone was detected a few times. Additional DNA sequences in this sample encode the identical CDR3. Original handling: Estimates of nucleated cell counts were drawn from the amplification of reference gene primers. TCRdb's table, derived via immunoSEQ multiplex PCR, lists solely in-frame clones and lacks some. The DNA gave D and trimming, while V, J and clone size come from that table. The sample lists under 35,000 clones; more than 80% were seen once. The sample was peripheral blood. The TCR comes from a man aged 60 to 69 with acute or convalescent COVID-19.

CDR3 in amino acids: CASSWTSGGAGETQYF. The CDR3 DNA sequence: TGTGCCAGCAGCTGGACTAGCGGGGGGGCAGGAGAGACCCAGTACTTC. The chain has TRBV5-4 and TRBJ2-5; the match to TRBD2 covers 15 bases. The junction had 4 bases not matched to a gene; V was cut back by 3 bases and J by 4 bases. The length of the CDR3 is 16 residues. Germline assignment: CDR1 SGHNT and CDR2 YYREEE (reference sequence).